This T cell receptor (beta chain) was sequenced for a study of Ad26.COV2.S vaccination and SARS-CoV-2 variants. For the study at large: Trial arm assignment for the donor was COV1001 Ad26.COV2.S.

The CDR3 runs 15 residues. Germline values: CDR1 SGHRS, CDR2 YFSETQ. The V end was cut by 4 bases, the J end by 1 base, with 11 bases between. Indicated treatment: roughly 20 received Ad26.COV2.S at low or high dose, single or two shots; about 5 received placebo; per-sample allocation not given. The investigators took samples on day 63 after the first vaccine or placebo injection. An adult donor aged 18-55 years was enrolled in Boston. Ad26.COV2.S expressed prefusion-stabilized spike from the original Wuhan strain. The method was immunoSEQ multiplex PCR; TCRdb's version includes in-frame clones alone and lacks a portion of them. The table includes about 680,000 clones, roughly 90% detected once.

This clonotype originated in a person between 18 and 65 years old who received the Ad26.COV2.S COVID-19 vaccine or a placebo. The sample in question was peripheral blood, obtained in a trial of Ad26.COV2.S vaccine versus placebo. V is TRBV5-1 and J is TRBJ1-4; D remains unclear. DNA of the CDR3: TGCGCCAGCAGCCTTGGATGGGTAACTAATGAAAAACTGTTTTTT. This codes for CASSLGWVTNEKLFF.